One and the same sample provided the 30 T cell receptor beta chains below, sequenced in a study of T cells in Graves' hyperthyroidism and ophthalmopathy. The source material, RNA transcripts, was used to amplify TCR beta CDR3 regions. TCR CDR3 underwent first-round RT-PCR with the HTBI primer set. MiXCR was run by TCRdb on the multiplex PCR reads, yielding one entry per CDR3 protein. This table has 500,000 to 550,000 distinct CDR3 sequences, less than 25% appearing once. Input material: blood. All receptors come from a young man with Graves' hyperthyroidism.

This clonotype was found many times. The rearrangement links TRBV2 to TRBJ1-5, with D perhaps TRBD1 (5 bases). Trimming took off 5 bases at V and 5 bases at J, with 13 bases between the two ends. CDR1 and CDR2 from the germline V gene are SNHLY and FYNNEI. The CDR3 loop spans 14 amino acids. The CDR3 protein is CASSLFGTDQPQHF. In DNA form, the CDR3 reads TGTGCCAGCAGTCTTTTTGGGACTGATCAGCCCCAGCATTTT.

This clonotype came up many times. The chain carries TRBV13 and TRBJ2-2; 7 bases match TRBD1. With 2 bases clipped from V and 1 base from J, the junction kept 10 bases outside the gene matches. CDR1 and CDR2 from the germline V gene are PRHDT and FYEKMQ (reference sequence). CDR3 length: 18 amino acids. In nucleotides, the CDR3 is TGTGCCAGCAGCTTACTGGGCCCCGGGACAGAGAACACCGGGGAGCTGTTTTTT. It encodes CASSLLGPGTENTGELFF.

This clonotype has ten or more counts. The chain joins TRBV7-2 to TRBJ1-6, with 9 bases aligning to TRBD1. J was trimmed by 10 bases and V by 0 bases; bases with no gene match: 10. The CDR3 is 17 amino acids. Germline CDR1 reads SGHTA; CDR2 reads FQGNSA. The CDR3 spells CASSLAGSGTGRSPLHF. The CDR3 coding sequence is TGTGCCAGCAGCTTAGCAGGCTCCGGGACAGGGAGGTCACCCCTCCACTTT.

The V gene is TRBV30, the J gene TRBJ2-7; D uncertain. Germline V gene sequence: CDR1 GTSNPN, CDR2 SVGIG (reference sequence). The CDR3 has 14 amino acids. With 1 base removed from V and 5 bases from J, the gap between germline ends came to 15 bases. Here the CDR3 reads CAWSEPAASHEQYF. For the CDR3, the DNA is TGTGCCTGGAGTGAACCGGCAGCATCCCACGAGCAGTACTTC.

This clonotype was counted only a few times. The chain uses TRBV20-1 and TRBJ1-6, with a possible D match to TRBD1 (6 bases). The germline V gene encodes CDR1 DFQATT and CDR2 SNEGSKA (reference sequence). Trimming removed 6 bases at V and 3 bases at J, with 18 bases between. The CDR3 runs 16 residues. The CDR3 DNA sequence: TGCAGTGCCCTTTCGGCGGGGGCGATCTATAATTCACCCCTCCACTTT. This encodes CSALSAGAIYNSPLHF.

This clonotype was counted many times. V gene TRBV6-6 combines with J gene TRBJ1-1, with 11 bases that match TRBD1. CDR1 MNHNY and CDR2 SVGAGI come from the germline V gene (reference sequence). V trimming: 2 bases; J trimming: 1 base; junction bases outside the gene matches: 6. This CDR3 comprises 17 residues. DNA for the CDR3: TGTGCCAGCAGTTACCGGACAGGGGGCGCGGGGAACACTGAAGCTTTCTTT. It is translated as CASSYRTGGAGNTEAFF.

This clonotype was detected a few times. This chain connects TRBV7-8 to TRBJ1-1, with 10 bases fitting TRBD1. Germline CDR1 and CDR2: SGHVS and FQNEAQ. V shed 3 bases, J shed 4 bases, and the junction held 2 bases outside the gene matches. The CDR3 covers 14 residues. The CDR3 reads CASSFRQGATEAFF. CDR3 in DNA: TGTGCCAGCAGCTTCAGACAGGGGGCCACTGAAGCTTTCTTT. Variable domain in full (rest from reference TRBV7-8 and TRBJ1-1): GAGVSQSPRYKVAKRGQDVALRCDPISGHVSLFWYQQALGQGPEFLTYFQNEAQLDKSGLPSDRFFAERPEGSVSTLKIQRTQQEDSAVYLCASSFRQGATEAFFGQGTRLTVV.

This clonotype has at least ten counts. The V call is TRBV20-1, the J call TRBJ2-2; D perhaps matches TRBD2 (6 bases). There are 13 residues in the CDR3. The germline gives CDR1 DFQATT, CDR2 SNEGSKA (reference sequence). DNA for the CDR3: TGCAGACCCGGAGGGGTCGGAACCGGGGAGCTGTTTTTT. It codes for CRPGGVGTGELFF.

This clonotype has a count of ten or more. The chain is built from TRBV4-1 and TRBJ1-2; no reliable D call. The V gene lost 3 bases and the J gene lost 3 bases, with 11 bases spanning the gap. Germline V CDR1 and CDR2: MGHRA, YSYEKL. This CDR3 comprises 14 residues. The CDR3, as DNA: TGCGCCAGCAGCCAGTCACTTTGGGACTATGGCTACACCTTC. This sequence encodes CASSQSLWDYGYTF.

The table lists this clonotype with many counts. The rearrangement joins TRBV6-1 to TRBJ1-5, with unresolved D. V lost 1 base, J lost 0 bases, and 16 bases lay in between. The CDR3 covers 18 residues. Looked up from germline, CDR1 is MNHNS and CDR2 is SASEGT. As DNA, the CDR3 is TGTGCCAGCAGTGAAGACTACGGCTTTGGGCATAGCAATCAGCCCCAGCATTTT. Translating it yields CASSEDYGFGHSNQPQHF.

This clonotype was counted many times. The V call is TRBV28, the J call TRBJ1-5; maybe TRBD1 (5 bases). The V gene's germline CDR1 is MDHEN and CDR2 SYDVKM. The CDR3 extends over 16 amino acids. V lost 2 bases to trimming and J lost 6 bases, with 17 bases between them. The CDR3 loop reads CASSLRSGGLGQPQHF. The CDR3 bases are TGTGCCAGCAGTTTACGTTCCGGGGGTTTAGGTCAGCCCCAGCATTTT.

The gene calls are TRBV5-1 and TRBJ2-5, with D perhaps matching TRBD1 (6 bases). The V end lost 2 bases, the J end lost 3 bases, and 14 bases lay between the germline ends. The CDR3 is 15 amino acids. Germline-derived CDR1 and CDR2 are SGHRS and YFSETQ. The CDR3, as DNA: TGCGCCAGCAGCTTAACGGGACACACCGAAGAGACCCAGTACTTC. This translates into CASSLTGHTEETQYF.

This clonotype was detected ten times or more. The CDR3 sequence is CASRRRGTYGYTF. As DNA, the CDR3 is TGTGCCAGCAGGCGTCGAGGAACCTATGGCTACACCTTC. V and J are TRBV6-5 and TRBJ1-2, with D unclear. There are 13 residues in the CDR3. V was trimmed by 6 bases and J by 4 bases, leaving 12 bases between them. Germline CDR1 and CDR2: MNHEY and SVGAGI.

In its sample, this clonotype was seen many times. This rearrangement joins TRBV6-2 or TRBV6-3 to TRBJ2-4; D not resolved. Trimming removed 5 bases at V and 0 bases at J, with 5 bases between. Germline V CDR1 and CDR2: MNHEY, SVGEGT. The CDR3 consists of 13 residues. The CDR3 is CASSGVAKNIQYF. The CDR3 bases are TGTGCCAGCAGTGGCGTAGCCAAAAACATTCAGTACTTC.

This clonotype was detected many times. The chain combines TRBV24-1 with TRBJ2-6, with D perhaps TRBD2 (6 bases). Looked up from germline, CDR1 is KGHDR and CDR2 is SFDVKD. V shed 8 bases and J shed 0 bases, with 10 bases lying between them. The length of the CDR3 is 15 residues. The CDR3 DNA sequence: TGTGCCACCATGGAGGGCGGCTCTGGGGCCAACGTCCTGACTTTC. Its protein product is CATMEGGSGANVLTF.

This clonotype was detected a few times. The V call is TRBV7-9, the J call TRBJ1-1; 7 positions match TRBD1. With V trimmed by 6 bases and J by 3 bases, 4 bases remained unmatched. Germline V CDR1 and CDR2: SEHNR, FQNEAQ (reference sequence). This CDR3 is 13 amino acids long. The CDR3 spells CASREGADTEAFF. In nucleotides, the CDR3 is TGTGCCAGCAGGGAGGGGGCAGACACTGAAGCTTTCTTT.

The J gene is TRBJ1-5, the V gene TRBV12-3 or TRBV12-4; D gene ambiguous. This CDR3 contains 13 residues. V was pared by 7 bases and J by 6 bases, with 13 bases between. The CDR3 loop reads CASTPSEAQPQHF. In DNA form, the CDR3 reads TGTGCCAGCACTCCAAGCGAGGCTCAGCCCCAGCATTTT.

There are many counts of this clonotype. The chain carries TRBV11-2 and TRBJ2-5; perhaps TRBD2 as D (5 bases). Germline CDR1 and CDR2: SGHAT and FQNNGV. V was pared by 5 bases and J by 7 bases, with 14 bases between. The CDR3 is 13 amino acids. The CDR3 coding sequence is TGTGCCAGCAGCAGAGAGGAGGTCGGGACCCAGTACTTC. It codes for CASSREEVGTQYF.

This clonotype has ten or more counts. The V and J genes are TRBV28 and TRBJ2-7; 10 positions match TRBD1. Germline-derived CDR1 and CDR2 are MDHEN and SYDVKM. This CDR3 is 15 amino acids long. V trimming: 7 bases; J trimming: 2 bases; junction bases outside the gene matches: 8. The CDR3 sequence: CASTNSGTGAYEQYF. CDR3 coding DNA: TGTGCCAGCACGAATTCCGGGACAGGGGCCTACGAGCAGTACTTC.

The table lists this clonotype with a few counts. The chain has TRBV11-2 and TRBJ2-7; 8 nucleotides line up with TRBD2. The CDR3 spans 16 residues. V was pared by 5 bases and J by 0 bases, with 9 bases of the junction left unmatched. Germline CDR1 SGHAT, CDR2 FQNNGV. In DNA, the CDR3 is TGTGCCAGCAGCGTTCTAAGCGGGGGATTCTCCTACGAGCAGTACTTC. Translated: CASSVLSGGFSYEQYF.

This clonotype came up many times. V usage is TRBV11-2 and J usage is TRBJ2-5; D is tentatively TRBD1 or TRBD2 (6 bases each). The V end was cut by 5 bases, the J end by 4 bases, with 14 bases between. Germline loops: CDR1 SGHAT, CDR2 FQNNGV. This CDR3 spans 14 amino acids. CDR3 sequence reads: CASSGGGVGETQYF. Here the CDR3 DNA reads TGTGCCAGCAGCGGGGGCGGGGTGGGAGAGACCCAGTACTTC.

This clonotype appeared many times. The J gene is TRBJ1-2, the V gene TRBV6-1, with a weak D call TRBD1 (5 bases). The CDR3 loop spans 14 amino acids. Germline loops: CDR1 MNHNS, CDR2 SASEGT. Trimming took off 3 bases at V and 3 bases at J, with 11 bases between the two ends. CDR3 sequence: CASSDVGHYYGYTF. The CDR3 DNA follows: TGTGCCAGCAGTGATGTCGGACACTACTATGGCTACACCTTC.

This clonotype was counted ten times or more. This sequence joins TRBV28 and TRBJ1-5; no firm D call. CDR1 and CDR2 (germline): MDHEN, SYDVKM. The V and J ends lost 7 bases and 7 bases respectively, with 14 bases between them. The CDR3 runs 13 residues. The CDR3 nucleotides read TGTGCCAGCACCCAGATCGGGAGGCAGCCCCAGCATTTT. Protein: CASTQIGRQPQHF.

This clonotype has a count of ten or more. The chain joins TRBV15 to TRBJ1-6; no clear D. The germline V gene has CDR1 LNHNV and CDR2 YYDKDF (reference sequence). The length of the CDR3 is 13 residues. V lost 0 bases and J 7 bases, leaving 4 bases between the germline ends. The CDR3, as DNA: TGTGCCACCAGCAGAGATGGGAATTCACCCCTCCACTTT. It is translated as CATSRDGNSPLHF.

The chain has TRBV20-1 and TRBJ2-7; 10 bases align to TRBD2. The CDR3 consists of 14 residues. Trimming cost V 6 bases and J 5 bases; bases outside gene matches: 10. Germline CDR1 and CDR2: DFQATT and SNEGSKA (reference sequence). CDR3 bases: TGCAGTGCGGGCCGTAGCGGGGGGATGGACGAGCAGTACTTC. Translated: CSAGRSGGMDEQYF.

This clonotype was recorded at least ten times. The rearrangement joins TRBV6-2 or TRBV6-3 to TRBJ1-5; a weak D match, TRBD1 (5 bases). Germline V CDR1 and CDR2: MNHEY, SVGEGT. V lost 11 bases, J lost 0 bases, and 17 bases lay in between. This CDR3 contains 15 residues. The CDR3, as DNA: TGTGCCGGCCAAACCGAGGGGATTAGCAATCAGCCCCAGCATTTT. Its protein product is CAGQTEGISNQPQHF.

The V and J genes are TRBV6-4 and TRBJ1-5; no firm D call. The V end was cut by 3 bases, the J end by 2 bases, with 17 bases between. The length of the CDR3 is 17 residues. Germline V gene sequence: CDR1 MRHNA, CDR2 SNTAGT. The CDR3 DNA follows: TGTGCCAGCAGTGATCGTAGCTCGGGGAACCGCAATCAGCCCCAGCATTTT. It specifies CASSDRSSGNRNQPQHF.

The V call is TRBV20-1, the J call TRBJ1-5; D remains ambiguous. The germline gives CDR1 DFQATT, CDR2 SNEGSKA (reference sequence). This CDR3 comprises 15 residues. The V and J ends lost 6 bases and 0 bases respectively, with 15 bases between them. The CDR3 nucleotides read TGCAGTGCCCTGTTGGGTCCATATAGCAATCAGCCCCAGCATTTT. Its protein is CSALLGPYSNQPQHF.

This clonotype was observed at least ten times. The chain's CDR3 is CASSDAAELYGYTF. CDR3 sequence (DNA): TGCGCCAGCAGTGACGCGGCGGAACTCTATGGCTACACCTTC. The chain is built from TRBV10-2 and TRBJ1-2; D remains unclear. The CDR3 has 14 residues. CDR1 WSHSY and CDR2 SAAADI come from the germline V gene. V was shortened by 3 bases and J by 4 bases, with 12 bases between the two germline ends.

The chain carries TRBV7-2 and TRBJ1-6; the D is unclear. CDR3 length equals 15 residues. V lost 1 base and J 10 bases, leaving 14 bases between the germline ends. The germline V gene encodes CDR1 SGHTA and CDR2 FQGNSA. CDR3 in amino acids: CASSLGDLRNSPLHF. The CDR3 DNA follows: TGTGCCAGCAGCTTAGGAGACCTAAGGAACTCACCCCTCCACTTT.